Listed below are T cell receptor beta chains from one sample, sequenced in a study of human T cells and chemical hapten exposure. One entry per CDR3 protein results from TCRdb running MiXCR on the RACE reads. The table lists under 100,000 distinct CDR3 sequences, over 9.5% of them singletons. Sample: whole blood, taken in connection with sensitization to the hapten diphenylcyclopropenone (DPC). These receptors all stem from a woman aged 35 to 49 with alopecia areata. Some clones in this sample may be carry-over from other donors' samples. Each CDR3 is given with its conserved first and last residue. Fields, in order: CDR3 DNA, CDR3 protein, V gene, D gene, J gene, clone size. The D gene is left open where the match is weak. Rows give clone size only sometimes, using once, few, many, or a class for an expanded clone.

TGTGCCACCAGCACCAGAGGTACGGGTGGCACAGATACGCAGTATTTT CATSTRGTGGTDTQYF TRBV15 NA TRBJ2-3 NA
TGTGCCACGAACCCGGGACTAGTCCTCCGGGGGGAGCAGTACTTC CATNPGLVLRGEQYF TRBV6-2/TRBV6-3 TRBD2 TRBJ2-7 few
TGTGCCACCAGTGACGCCGGGACAGGGCAACTCGATCAGCCCCAGCATTTT CATSDAGTGQLDQPQHF TRBV24-1 TRBD1 TRBJ1-5 many
TGTGCCAGCAGCTTAGCCAGAGCGGGCCGCTCCTACGAGCAGTACTTC CASSLARAGRSYEQYF TRBV7-9 NA TRBJ2-7 NA
TGTGCCAGCAGCCAAGAAGGGACCGTCGATGAAAAACTGTTTTTT CASSQEGTVDEKLFF TRBV14 NA TRBJ1-4 NA
TGTGCCTGGAGTGTACGGTTCGGGGCTTTCTTT CAWSVRFGAFF TRBV30 NA TRBJ1-1 many
TGTGCCAGCAGTTCAGACAGGGATCACTATGGCTACACCTTC CASSSDRDHYGYTF TRBV6-5 TRBD1 TRBJ1-2 few
TGTGCCAGCAGCTTAGCCCAGCTCCGCGACAGGATAGGCCCCAATGAGCAGTTCTTC CASSLAQLRDRIGPNEQFF TRBV7-8 NA TRBJ2-1 many
TGTGCCAGCAGTACCGAGCTCCAAGAGACCCAGTACTTC CASSTELQETQYF TRBV6-2/TRBV6-3 NA TRBJ2-5 few
TGTGCCAGCAGCTTAACAGGGAAGGGGAACACTGAAGCTTTCTTT CASSLTGKGNTEAFF TRBV7-2 NA TRBJ1-1 many
TGCAGCGTCGTCTGGGGAAGTGGCTACACCTTC CSVVWGSGYTF TRBV29-1 NA TRBJ1-2 few
TGCAGTGCTAGAGATCGAAGGGGGAACACTGAAGCTTTCTTT CSARDRRGNTEAFF TRBV20-1 NA TRBJ1-1 NA
TGTGCCAGTCTCGAACGGGGACAGGGGAATCAGCCCCAGCATTTT CASLERGQGNQPQHF TRBV6-1 TRBD1 TRBJ1-5 few
TGCAGCGTTGAAAGGGAGGGGGTCCCCTACAATGAGCAGTTCTTC CSVEREGVPYNEQFF TRBV29-1 NA TRBJ2-1 many
TGTGCCAGCAAATCGGGGCAAGAGTTCACTGAAGCTTTCTTT CASKSGQEFTEAFF TRBV12-3/TRBV12-4 NA TRBJ1-1 few
TGTGCCAGCGGTGCCTTGGGGGGGGGCTTGACTGAAGCTTTCTTT CASGALGGGLTEAFF TRBV28 NA TRBJ1-1 many
TGTGCCAGCAGCCCCCCAGGGTACAATGAGCAGTTCTTC CASSPPGYNEQFF TRBV7-8 NA TRBJ2-1 many
TGCGCCAGCAGGCCGAGCGGGAATGAGCAGTTCTTC CASRPSGNEQFF TRBV10-2 NA TRBJ2-1 few
TGTGCCAGCAGCCCCTTGGGAGGGAACGGCCACGAGCAGTACTTC CASSPLGGNGHEQYF TRBV12-3/TRBV12-4 TRBD2 TRBJ2-7 few
TGTGCCAGCAGCCCGCTAGCGGGGGCAAACAATGAGCAGTTCTTC CASSPLAGANNEQFF TRBV4-2 TRBD2 TRBJ2-1 many
TGTGCCAGCAGCCCGGATACCGGGATTAATGAAAAACTGTTTTTT CASSPDTGINEKLFF TRBV4-2 NA TRBJ1-4 few
TGTGCCACCAAGGAGAGGACCCAGTACTTC CATKERTQYF TRBV28 NA TRBJ2-5 many
TGCGCCAGCAAGGCCTTAGCGGGACCCTACGAGCAGTACTTC CASKALAGPYEQYF TRBV5-1 TRBD2 TRBJ2-7 NA
TGCAGTGCTAGAGATTCCAGCCTAGCGGGACTCCGCCAAGAGACCCAGTACTTC CSARDSSLAGLRQETQYF TRBV20-1 TRBD2 TRBJ2-5 many
TGTGCCAGTCGCTCCGGGCCCGGGGAGCTGTTTTTT CASRSGPGELFF TRBV19 NA TRBJ2-2 many
TGTGCCAGCAGCTACGGAAATTCCCGGACCGAGAGCGATGAGCAGTTCTTC CASSYGNSRTESDEQFF TRBV6-5 NA TRBJ2-1 many
TGCAGTGCTTCGGGGACAGGGAACTATGGCTACACCTTC CSASGTGNYGYTF TRBV20-1 TRBD1 TRBJ1-2 few
TGTGCTAGCTCGGCAGCGATGAACACCGGGGAGCTGTTTTTT CASSAAMNTGELFF TRBV18 NA TRBJ2-2 few
TGTGCCAGCAGCGGAGGCCCAACCGAGCAGTACTTC CASSGGPTEQYF TRBV5-5 NA TRBJ2-7 NA
TGCAGTGCTATGTTTACGGACACAGATACGCAGTATTTT CSAMFTDTDTQYF TRBV20-1 NA TRBJ2-3 NA
TGCAGCGCAGGACAGGGGACCTACGAGCAGTACTTC CSAGQGTYEQYF TRBV29-1 TRBD1 TRBJ2-7 NA